This is a list of T cell receptor beta chains from one sample in a study of T cell responses to AZD1222 COVID-19 vaccine. Profiled with immunoSEQ multiplex PCR; TCRdb holds only in-frame clones, not every one. The sample consists of 140,000 to 150,000 clones, around 90% of them appearing once. The sample consisted of peripheral blood, taken on day 0 of AZD1222 vaccination. These TCRs come from an adult in good health. CDR3s include the opening cysteine and the closing phenylalanine or tryptophan. The D gene is left open where the match is weak. The size field is filled for only some rows; it gives once, few, many or a size class.

J,V,size,D,DNA,CDR3
TRBJ2-1,TRBV9,NA,NA,TGTGCCAGCAGCTCATACCAGGGAAAGTATAACAATGAGCAGTTCTTC,CASSSYQGKYNNEQFF
TRBJ2-7,TRBV27,NA,TRBD1,TGTGCCAGCAGTTTAGGGACAGCCTACGAGCAGTACTTC,CASSLGTAYEQYF
TRBJ1-3,TRBV7-6,NA,NA,TGTGCCAGCAGCGAGACCGGGAGCTCTGGAAACACCATATATTTT,CASSETGSSGNTIYF
TRBJ2-2,TRBV27,NA,TRBD2,TGTGCCAGCACCCTCGGTATAGCGGGAGTGATCGGGGAGCTGTTTTTT,CASTLGIAGVIGELFF
TRBJ1-5,TRBV28,NA,NA,TGTGCCAGCAGTGACGGGACGGTGAATCAGCCCCAGCATTTT,CASSDGTVNQPQHF
TRBJ2-6,TRBV27,NA,NA,TGTGCCAGCAGTCGATCTAGCTCTGGGGCCAACGTCCTGACTTTC,CASSRSSSGANVLTF
TRBJ2-7,TRBV11-2,NA,NA,TGTGCCAGCAGCTTAGGGATAACAGGCTACGAGCAGTACTTC,CASSLGITGYEQYF
TRBJ2-5,TRBV5-1,NA,NA,TGCGCCAGCAGCTTGCAGGGATCGGGCCAAGAGACCCAGTACTTC,CASSLQGSGQETQYF
TRBJ1-1,TRBV5-1,NA,NA,TGCGCCAGCAGCAGTCTTCGCCGGGGCACTGAAGCTTTCTTT,CASSSLRRGTEAFF
TRBJ2-7,TRBV5-6,NA,TRBD1,TGTGCCAGCAGCAGGACAGGGGGTAACGAGCAGTACTTC,CASSRTGGNEQYF
TRBJ2-7,TRBV25-1,NA,NA,TGTGCCAGCAGTGAATTTGTGGGAGATATGGGCGAGCAGTACTTC,CASSEFVGDMGEQYF
TRBJ2-5,TRBV11-2,NA,NA,TGTGCCAGCAGCCTCCGGACCACGAACCAAGAGACCCAGTACTTC,CASSLRTTNQETQYF
TRBJ2-7,TRBV3-1/TRBV3-2,once,NA,TGTGCCAGCAGCCACCCGGGACGGTCGTACGAGCAGTACTTC,CASSHPGRSYEQYF
TRBJ2-1,TRBV28,NA,TRBD2,TGTGCCAGCAGTTCTACTAGCGGAAGCTCCTACAATGAGCAGTTCTTC,CASSSTSGSSYNEQFF
TRBJ2-7,TRBV2,NA,NA,TGTGCCAGCAGTCCCTCCTACGAGCAGTACTTC,CASSPSYEQYF
TRBJ1-5,TRBV28,NA,NA,TGTGCCAGCAGTCCCCGGACCTGGCAGGGCAATCAGCCCCAGCATTTT,CASSPRTWQGNQPQHF
TRBJ2-1,TRBV7-9,NA,NA,TGTGCCAGCAGCTTTTTACGTGATGAGCAGTTCTTC,CASSFLRDEQFF
TRBJ2-1,TRBV28,NA,TRBD1,TGTGCCAGCAGTTTTAGGGTGACAGGGGGCGCCGAGCAGTTCTTC,CASSFRVTGGAEQFF
TRBJ2-7,TRBV5-1,NA,NA,TGCGCCAGCAGCTTGGAGGGGAGTTACGAGCAGTACTTC,CASSLEGSYEQYF
TRBJ1-1,TRBV18,NA,NA,TGTGCCAGCTCACCAATGACGGGGTCGAGCACTGAAGCTTTCTTT,CASSPMTGSSTEAFF
TRBJ1-2,TRBV27,few,TRBD1,TGTGCCAGCAGTTTTTCCAGGGGGTCAGGCTACACCTTC,CASSFSRGSGYTF
TRBJ1-2,TRBV6-5,NA,NA,TGTGCCAGCAGTTACTCAAGGGTTGGTAACTATGGCTACACCTTC,CASSYSRVGNYGYTF
TRBJ1-5,TRBV7-6,NA,NA,TGTGCCAGCAGCACCCGGGGGGGGCAAGATAGCAATCAGCCCCAGCATTTT,CASSTRGGQDSNQPQHF
TRBJ2-2,TRBV9,NA,NA,TGTGCCAGCAGCGTAGGTCAGGTCCCCGGGGAGCTGTTTTTT,CASSVGQVPGELFF
TRBJ1-1,TRBV5-1,NA,NA,TGCGCCAGCAGTCTGGACATGAACACTGAAGCTTTCTTT,CASSLDMNTEAFF
TRBJ1-4,TRBV7-9,NA,NA,TGTGCCAGCAGCGACGTCGGGTCATCTAATGAAAAACTGTTTTTT,CASSDVGSSNEKLFF
TRBJ2-2,TRBV11-2,NA,NA,TGTGCCAGCAGCTGGACTAGGGAGCTGTTTTTT,CASSWTRELFF
TRBJ2-1,TRBV27,NA,TRBD2,TGTGCCAGCAGTTCCGGGACTAGCGGTTACAATGAGCAGTTCTTC,CASSSGTSGYNEQFF
TRBJ1-1,TRBV12-5,NA,NA,TGTGCTAGTGGTTTGGGTATGAACACTGAAGCTTTCTTT,CASGLGMNTEAFF
TRBJ1-1,TRBV28,NA,NA,TGTGCCAGCAGTCCACCCCGCGTAGGGATCACTGAAGCTTTCTTT,CASSPPRVGITEAFF
TRBJ1-6,TRBV3-1/TRBV3-2,NA,NA,TGTGCCAGCAGCCAAGTGACAGGCCAGCCCGATTCACCCCTCCACTTT,CASSQVTGQPDSPLHF
TRBJ2-7,TRBV14,few,NA,TGTGCCAGCAGCCTAATAGGGGGGGGTCGGTCCTACGAGCAGTACTTC,CASSLIGGGRSYEQYF
TRBJ2-1,TRBV9,NA,NA,TGTGCCAGCAGCGCCGACGGGCGCTCCTACAATGAGCAGTTCTTC,CASSADGRSYNEQFF
TRBJ2-7,TRBV27,few,NA,TGTGCCAGCAGTCCCCAGGGGTACGAGCAGTACTTC,CASSPQGYEQYF
TRBJ1-3,TRBV19,NA,TRBD1,TGTGCCAGTAGCACAACAGGGGTAGCAGGAAACACCATATATTTT,CASSTTGVAGNTIYF
TRBJ1-1,TRBV27,NA,TRBD1,TGTGCCAGCAGGCCCGGGACAGGGCACACTGAAGCTTTCTTT,CASRPGTGHTEAFF
TRBJ2-3,TRBV7-2,NA,TRBD2,TGTGCCAGCAGCTTTAGAGCGGGAGGGACAGATACGCAGTATTTT,CASSFRAGGTDTQYF